The entry below gives a single T cell receptor (beta chain) sequence along with its context. Its antigen is undetermined. Here immunoSEQ multiplex PCR was the method, and the copy in TCRdb shows in-frame clones only, minus some. The sample carries under 50,000 clones, 75% to 80% recorded once. This CDR3 is built from 13 residues. The ends were cut back, 4 bases at V and 5 bases at J, with 12 bases in the middle. Germline lookup yields CDR1 SGHKS and CDR2 YYEKEE (reference sequence). The data are from a study of OX40 agonist ivuxolimab in advanced cancers. Study conclusions and caveats: Researchers report that CD8+ T cells had, on average, more expanded clones than CD4+.

The source was CD4+ or CD8+ T cells sorted from blood, collected in a trial of the OX40 agonist ivuxolimab. The source is an adult with an advanced solid tumor such as melanoma, head and neck, liver or kidney cancer. V gene TRBV5-5 combines with J gene TRBJ1-2; no definite D call. DNA for the CDR3: TGTGCCAGCAGCCCTCTCGGGAGTTATGGCTACACCTTC. Its protein product is CASSPLGSYGYTF.